The next 2 T cell receptor beta chains were all read from a single sample in a study of T-cell reconstitution after alpha-beta-depleted transplantation in children (dated by TCRdb to the mid-2010s). The library came from PCR. Sequencing relied on an Illumina HiSeq 2500. Molecular barcoding was employed in the preparation of TCR libraries, with unique molecular identifiers being used to normalize TCRbeta repertoire quantification. TCRdb ran its own pipeline on the public reads, namely fastp trimming at Q25 and MiXCR clone calling, and kept in-frame beta chains. Entries that share a CDR3 protein sequence are merged under the most common genes and DNA. This sample has around 580,000 distinct CDR3 sequences in its table, and more than 20% of those were observed once. Clones ranked in the top ten supply roughly an eighth of the sample. Interpreted using the paper, the treatment or condition label stands for: allogeneic hematopoietic cell transplantation with graft depleted of TCRalphabeta T cells and CD19 B cells.

The source material was PBMCs, mostly from graft donor cells, sampled 360 days after TCRalphabeta/CD19-depleted stem cell transplant. Receptors originate from a boy in the first two years of life who had a stem cell transplant for acute myeloid leukemia, so the T cells may come from the graft donor.

This clonotype has at least ten counts. This sequence joins TRBV29-1 and TRBJ2-1; D may be TRBD2 (7 bases). Germline CDR1 reads SQVTM; CDR2 reads ANQGSEA. Trimming removed 0 bases from V and 5 bases from J, with 20 bases in between. The CDR3 length is 17 residues. DNA of the CDR3: TGCAGCGTTGAAGATGGGACCGTCTTAGGGGGGGACAATGAGCAGTTCTTC. This encodes CSVEDGTVLGGDNEQFF.

The V and J genes are TRBV12-3 or TRBV12-4 and TRBJ1-6; D call uncertain. V shed 4 bases and J shed 12 bases, with 25 bases lying between them. The CDR3 contains 17 residues. CDR3 region: CASSSRITRPLGGPLHF. The CDR3 nucleotides are TGTGCCAGCAGTTCCCGTATAACACGACCCCTCGGAGGACCCCTCCACTTT.